This entry lists 2 T cell receptor beta chains sequenced from one sample in a study of T cells expressing NK-cell markers. TCRdb re-called the 5' RACE reads and gives one entry per CDR3 protein, without DNA. Recorded here are roughly 390,000 distinct CDR3 sequences; the top ten clones represent roughly 10%. Sequences were obtained from blood T cells: a sorted CD56 or NKG2C T cell subset, CD4+ or CD8+ T cells, or bulk PBMC T cells (not recorded which). These receptors all stem from a woman in her fifties or sixties in good health.

The chain is built from TRBV2 and TRBJ2-3; TCRdb picks TRBD1, but there is no DNA to check that call. The CDR3 has 15 residues. Per the germline V gene, CDR1 is SNHLY and CDR2 is FYNNEI. This CDR3 reads CASINRPGRTDTQYF.

V is TRBV29-1 and J is TRBJ1-2. Germline CDR1 and CDR2: SQVTM and ANQGSEA. The CDR3 has 12 amino acids. CDR3 amino acids: CSVDQDSGGYTF.